Presented here are 13 T cell receptor beta chains from one specimen sequenced in a study of blood T cell repertoires in COVID-19. Produced via immunoSEQ multiplex PCR; TCRdb's table is partial and in-frame only. The data contain 260,000 or so clones, 85% of them seen just once; the ten biggest clones take up around 2.5%. The sample taken for sequencing was PBMCs or T cells enriched from blood (not recorded which). The receptors shown here come from a woman aged 50 to 60 who had recovered from COVID-19.

The chain recombines TRBV11-2 with TRBJ1-1; no firm D call. The CDR3 spans 14 residues. Trimming left V 2 bases short and J 1 base short, with 8 bases between. Germline V gene lookup returns CDR1 SGHAT and CDR2 FQNNGV. The CDR3 nucleotides are TGTGCCAGCAGCTTACGGAGAAGGAACACTGAAGCTTTCTTT. Its protein product is CASSLRRRNTEAFF. Supplemented by reference TRBV11-2 and TRBJ1-1, the full variable domain reads EAGVAQSPRYKIIEKRQSVAFWCNPISGHATLYWYQQILGQGPKLLIQFQNNGVVDDSQLPKDRFSAERLKGVDSTLKIQPAKLEDSAVYLCASSLRRRNTEAFFGQGTRLTVV.

This clone was detected a few times. J is TRBJ1-1 and V is TRBV14, with D tentatively TRBD1 (6 bases). The germline CDR1 and CDR2 sequences are SGHDN and FVKESK. The V gene lost 2 bases and the J gene lost 1 base, with 11 bases spanning the gap. This CDR3 contains 15 residues. The CDR3 region is CASSQLTGQNTEAFF. The CDR3 nucleotides read TGTGCCAGCAGCCAATTGACAGGCCAGAACACTGAAGCTTTCTTT.

The chain couples TRBV15 to TRBJ2-7; TRBD2 matches at 9 bases. The CDR3 sequence is 20 residues long. J lost 3 bases, V lost 0 bases, and 18 bases had no gene match. Germline assignment: CDR1 LNHNV and CDR2 YYDKDF (reference sequence). CDR3 nucleotide sequence: TGTGCCACCAGCAGAGATGTGAGGGGCCGAGGGCTAGCGGGAAACTACGAGCAGTACTTC. Translated, it gives CATSRDVRGRGLAGNYEQYF.

The chain uses TRBV10-2 and TRBJ1-6; TRBD1 matches at 10 bases. Trimming cost V 6 bases and J 8 bases; bases outside gene matches: 4. The CDR3 spans 14 residues. Germline CDR1 and CDR2: WSHSY and SAAADI. CDR3 in DNA: TGCGCCAGCAGACCGGGACAGGGGTATTCACCCCTCCACTTT. The encoded protein is CASRPGQGYSPLHF.

The V call is TRBV3-1 (or the pseudogene TRBV3-2), the J call TRBJ1-1; 9 bases match TRBD1. The V gene end was trimmed by 3 bases and the J gene end by 3 bases; junction bases not matched to a gene: 5. There are 15 residues in the CDR3. Germline CDR1 is LGHDT and CDR2 is YNNKEL (reference sequence). The chain's CDR3 is CASSHGNRGHTEAFF. As DNA, the CDR3 is TGTGCCAGCAGCCACGGGAACAGGGGGCACACTGAAGCTTTCTTT.

This clone came up once. This chain joins TRBV7-9 and TRBJ2-3; 7 bases fit TRBD2. V shed 3 bases, J shed 0 bases, and the junction held 9 bases outside the gene matches. Germline values: CDR1 SEHNR, CDR2 FQNEAQ (reference sequence). This CDR3 has 17 amino acids. The CDR3 region is CASSLNSRTRSTDTQYF. In DNA form, the CDR3 reads TGTGCCAGCAGCTTGAATTCCCGGACTAGAAGCACAGATACGCAGTATTTT.

The gene calls are TRBV2 and TRBJ1-2; 8 nucleotides line up with TRBD1. The CDR3 length is 14 residues. With 0 bases clipped from V and 4 bases from J, the junction kept 1 base outside the gene matches. Germline V lookup: CDR1 SNHLY, CDR2 FYNNEI. This chain's CDR3 is CASSEAGQGYGYTF. CDR3 nucleotide sequence: TGTGCCAGCAGTGAAGCCGGACAGGGCTATGGCTACACCTTC.

The genes are TRBV27 and TRBJ2-7; 11 bases are shared with TRBD2. The CDR3 covers 15 residues. V gave up 0 bases and J gave up 6 bases; unmatched junction bases: 4. Per the germline V gene, CDR1 is MNHEY and CDR2 is SMNVEV (reference sequence). CDR3 region: CASSLSTSGRAEQYF. Written as DNA, the CDR3 is TGTGCCAGCAGTTTATCCACTAGCGGGAGAGCCGAGCAGTACTTC.

This chain uses TRBV30 with TRBJ2-5; TRBD2 is a possible D gene (5 bases). Trimming pared 0 bases from V and 4 bases from J, leaving 6 bases between. Germline assignment: CDR1 GTSNPN and CDR2 SVGIG (reference sequence). The CDR3 spans 12 residues. The DNA of the CDR3 is TGTGCCTGGAGTGTACGGGGAGAGACCCAGTACTTC. It is translated as CAWSVRGETQYF.

This clone was detected only a few times. This chain uses TRBV9 with TRBJ1-1; a possible D gene is TRBD1 (6 bases). Germline V CDR1 and CDR2: SGDLS, YYNGEE. The germline V and J ends were trimmed by 3 bases and 6 bases, with 18 bases remaining between them. The length of the CDR3 is 15 residues. The CDR3, as DNA: TGTGCCAGCAGCGGAAGCACAGGGAACGGGGCTGAAGCTTTCTTT. Translation: CASSGSTGNGAEAFF.

V and J are TRBV2 and TRBJ2-1; tentative D call: TRBD1 (6 bases). V was clipped by 8 bases and J by 6 bases, with 20 bases between them. Germline CDR1 is SNHLY and CDR2 is FYNNEI. The CDR3 consists of 15 residues. For the CDR3, the DNA is TGTGCCAGCGGATCTACAGGGCTCCTTGTCAATGAGCAGTTCTTC. Translated, it gives CASGSTGLLVNEQFF.

This clone has just a few counts. CDR3 bases: TGTGCCAGCAGCTTAGTACCAGCGGGGGACACAGATACGCAGTATTTT. Amino acid sequence: CASSLVPAGDTDTQYF. This chain uses TRBV7-8 with TRBJ2-3; TRBD2 matches at 8 bases. The CDR3 contains 16 residues. The trim removed 1 base at V and 2 bases at J, leaving 5 bases unmatched. Germline V gene data show CDR1 as SGHVS and CDR2 as FQNEAQ.

The chain recombines TRBV5-1 with TRBJ2-1; possibly TRBD2 for D (6 bases). This CDR3 comprises 17 residues. CDR1 and CDR2 (germline): SGHRS, YFSETQ. Trimming pared 1 base from V and 8 bases from J, leaving 22 bases between. The CDR3 reads CASSLRGGSIRRDEQFF. The DNA for the CDR3 is TGCGCCAGCAGCTTGCGTGGTGGGTCCATCAGGAGGGATGAGCAGTTCTTC.